These T cell receptor beta chains were read from a single sample in a study of regulatory T cells in long-lasting Graves disease. One entry per CDR3 protein results from TCRdb running MiXCR on the multiplex PCR reads. Of under 300,000 distinct CDR3 sequences in the sample, approximately 18% are singletons; the top ten hold 12% to 15%. These data also featured in a second study, about T cells in Graves' hyperthyroidism and ophthalmopathy.

The material sequenced was peripheral blood mononuclear cells (PBMCs), taken at new diagnosis, from a patient treated with antithyroid drugs. The receptors stem from a woman younger than 45 with Graves disease. CDR3s include the opening cysteine and the closing phenylalanine or tryptophan. The D gene is left open where the match is weak. Clone size is stated in some rows and not others, as once, few, many or a class when expanded.

cdr3_aa,cdr3_nt,d_call,v_call,j_call,clone_size,cdr3_length
CASSLRGDFNQPQHF,TGTGCCAGCAGCTTACGCGGGGATTTCAATCAGCCCCAGCATTTT,.,TRBV7-8,TRBJ1-5,many,15
CASSGGLDTEAFF,TGCGCCAGCAGCGGGGGATTGGACACTGAAGCTTTCTTT,.,TRBV5-1,TRBJ1-1,many,13
CSVTADQETQYF,TGCAGCGTGACAGCCGACCAAGAGACCCAGTACTTC,.,TRBV20-1,TRBJ2-5,many,12
CSATANTGELFF,TGCAGTGCCACCGCGAACACCGGGGAGCTGTTTTTT,.,TRBV20-1,TRBJ2-2,many,12
CASSQGGKDIQYF,TGTGCCAGCAGCCAGGGGGGTAAAGACATTCAGTACTTC,.,TRBV14,TRBJ2-4,.,13
CASKLGAQNTEAFF,TGTGCCAGCAAATTGGGTGCCCAGAACACTGAAGCTTTCTTT,.,TRBV28,TRBJ1-1,many,14
CASSGLGVFIEQFF,TGTGCCAGCTCCGGACTAGGGGTTTTCATCGAGCAGTTCTTC,TRBD2,TRBV18,TRBJ2-1,.,14
CASSVYLAGVSGEQFF,TGTGCCAGCAGCGTATATCTAGCGGGGGTAAGCGGAGAGCAGTTCTTC,TRBD2,TRBV9,TRBJ2-1,many,16
CASSTTAPSYNEQFF,TGTGCCAGCAGTACGACAGCGCCCTCCTACAATGAGCAGTTCTTC,.,TRBV27,TRBJ2-1,.,15
CASSEGGEETQYF,TGTGCCAGCAGCGAGGGAGGAGAAGAGACCCAGTACTTC,.,TRBV9,TRBJ2-5,many,13
CASSLGSSGTEAFF,TGTGCCAGCAGCTTAGGATCTTCGGGGACTGAAGCTTTCTTT,.,TRBV11-2,TRBJ1-1,many,14
CSALGTGGVQQPQHF,TGCAGTGCCCTGGGGACAGGGGGCGTACAGCAGCCCCAGCATTTT,TRBD1,TRBV20-1,TRBJ1-5,many,15
CSASDNNYGYTF,TGCAGTGCCTCGGACAATAACTATGGCTACACCTTC,.,TRBV20-1,TRBJ1-2,many,12
CASRGLGYGYTF,TGTGCCAGCAGGGGGTTAGGCTATGGCTACACCTTC,.,TRBV27,TRBJ1-2,many,12
CASSLTGLGDTEAFF,TGTGCCAGCTCACTTACAGGGCTCGGGGACACTGAAGCTTTCTTT,.,TRBV18,TRBJ1-1,many,15
CASSPHTGELFF,TGCGCCAGCAGCCCACACACCGGGGAGCTGTTTTTT,.,TRBV4-1,TRBJ2-2,many,12
CASRGAGAGNQPQHF,TGCGCCAGCAGAGGGGCGGGGGCTGGCAATCAGCCCCAGCATTTT,.,TRBV10-2,TRBJ1-5,many,15
CSASGTSGGVTDTQYF,TGCAGTGCAAGCGGGACTAGCGGGGGAGTCACAGATACGCAGTATTTT,TRBD2,TRBV20-1,TRBJ2-3,.,16
CASGLRDRTEAFF,TGTGCCAGCGGGCTTCGGGACAGAACTGAAGCTTTCTTT,TRBD1,TRBV7-8,TRBJ1-1,.,13
CASSLVRGSSAYNSPLHF,TGTGCCAGCAGCTTAGTAAGGGGCAGTAGCGCCTATAATTCACCCCTCCACTTT,.,TRBV7-2,TRBJ1-6,many,18
CSVEEGGNYGYTF,TGCAGCGTTGAAGAGGGCGGGAACTATGGCTACACCTTC,.,TRBV29-1,TRBJ1-2,.,13
CASARDRGNQPQHF,TGTGCCAGCGCTCGGGACAGGGGAAATCAGCCCCAGCATTTT,TRBD1,TRBV18,TRBJ1-5,many,14
CASSPGVSYGGYTF,TGTGCCAGCAGCCCGGGAGTCAGTTATGGGGGCTACACCTTC,.,TRBV2,TRBJ1-2,many,14
CASSLVQTLRQHEAFF,TGTGCCAGCAGCTTAGTACAAACCCTCCGGCAACACGAAGCTTTCTTT,.,TRBV7-9,TRBJ1-1,many,16
CASSLGDLQGYYEQYF,TGTGCCAGCAGCCTAGGCGATCTACAGGGATATTACGAGCAGTACTTC,.,TRBV11-1,TRBJ2-7,.,16
CASSLDVQTGNTIYF,TGCGCCAGCAGCTTGGATGTACAAACTGGAAACACCATATATTTT,.,TRBV5-1,TRBJ1-3,many,15
CASSQWDQNTEAFF,TGTGCCAGCAGCCAATGGGACCAGAACACTGAAGCTTTCTTT,.,TRBV4-1,TRBJ1-1,many,14
CASTTRGAGRTEAFF,TGTGCCAGCACCACCCGGGGGGCTGGGAGGACTGAAGCTTTCTTT,.,TRBV28,TRBJ1-1,.,15
CAISASGNTGELFF,TGTGCCATCAGTGCCAGCGGGAACACCGGGGAGCTGTTTTTT,.,TRBV10-3,TRBJ2-2,many,14
CASSLAQYEQYF,TGTGCCAGCAGCTTAGCGCAATACGAGCAGTACTTC,.,TRBV7-8,TRBJ2-7,.,12
CAISGSRDTDNEQFF,TGTGCCATCAGTGGATCCCGGGACACCGACAATGAGCAGTTCTTC,.,TRBV10-3,TRBJ2-1,.,15
CASSYSGGGLNEQFF,TGTGCCAGCAGCTATAGCGGGGGGGGTCTGAATGAGCAGTTCTTC,TRBD2,TRBV13,TRBJ2-1,many,15
CASSLGIVTDTQYF,TGTGCCAGCAGCCTGGGGATCGTCACAGATACGCAGTATTTT,.,TRBV3-1,TRBJ2-3,many,14
CASRLTDRDTQYF,TGTGCCAGCAGATTAACTGACAGGGATACGCAGTATTTT,.,TRBV27,TRBJ2-3,many,13
CASSPRQGGENEQYF,TGTGCCAGCAGCCCACGACAGGGAGGGGAGAACGAGCAGTACTTC,.,TRBV7-9,TRBJ2-7,many,15
CASSYSLVGLNPSNQPQHF,TGTGCCAGCAGTTACTCGTTGGTCGGACTGAACCCTAGCAATCAGCCCCAGCATTTT,.,TRBV6-7,TRBJ1-5,many,19
CSARGREHETQYF,TGCAGTGCTAGGGGACGGGAGCATGAGACCCAGTACTTC,.,TRBV20-1,TRBJ2-5,many,13
CSAREGSSDTEAFF,TGCAGTGCTAGAGAAGGTTCTTCGGACACTGAAGCTTTCTTT,.,TRBV20-1,TRBJ1-1,.,14
CASRPPGARYNEQFF,TGTGCCAGCAGGCCCCCGGGGGCGAGGTACAATGAGCAGTTCTTC,.,TRBV12-3/TRBV12-4,TRBJ2-1,few,15
CASSKDISTEAFF,TGTGCCAGCAGTAAAGACATATCCACTGAAGCTTTCTTT,.,TRBV12-3/TRBV12-4,TRBJ1-1,many,13
CSAPSGLLQETQYF,TGCAGTGCCCCTTCAGGGCTGCTACAAGAGACCCAGTACTTC,.,TRBV20-1,TRBJ2-5,many,14
CASSSRGLRSATQYF,TGTGCCAGCAGCTCCCGGGGTCTTAGGTCGGCTACGCAGTATTTT,.,TRBV5-5,TRBJ2-3,many,15
CASTRGPYEQYF,TGTGCCAGCACTCGGGGACCCTACGAGCAGTACTTC,.,TRBV11-2,TRBJ2-7,many,12
CASYDPGTGWYGYTF,TGTGCCAGCTACGATCCCGGGACAGGGTGGTATGGCTACACCTTC,TRBD1,TRBV6-1,TRBJ1-2,.,15
CASSLDFSNTQYF,TGCGCCAGCAGCTTGGACTTCTCAAATACGCAGTATTTT,.,TRBV5-1,TRBJ2-3,.,13
CASSGTTTYNEQFF,TGTGCCAGCTCCGGGACGACCACATACAATGAGCAGTTCTTC,.,TRBV18,TRBJ2-1,many,14
CASSFDPTGLLGYTF,TGTGCCAGCAGCTTCGACCCGACAGGCCTTTTGGGCTACACCTTC,.,TRBV11-2,TRBJ1-2,many,15
CASSPDGQGVAGNTIYF,TGTGCCAGCAGCCCCGACGGACAGGGGGTTGCTGGAAACACCATATATTTT,TRBD1,TRBV12-3/TRBV12-4,TRBJ1-3,.,17
CASGTGGGGETQYF,TGTGCTAGTGGAACGGGGGGGGGAGGAGAGACCCAGTACTTC,TRBD2,TRBV12-5,TRBJ2-5,many,14
CANSHSTAGRTGELFF,TGTGCCAACAGTCATTCAACCGCGGGGAGGACCGGGGAGCTGTTTTTT,.,TRBV7-8,TRBJ2-2,many,16
CASSEQWNTEAFF,TGTGCCAGCAGCGAACAGTGGAACACTGAAGCTTTCTTT,.,TRBV7-2,TRBJ1-1,many,13
CASSSGDSAGYTF,TGTGCCAGCAGCTCGGGGGATTCGGCGGGCTACACCTTC,.,TRBV5-5,TRBJ1-2,.,13
CASTDGEGLNTEAFF,TGTGCCAGCACCGACGGGGAAGGGTTGAACACTGAAGCTTTCTTT,.,TRBV2,TRBJ1-1,.,15
CASSSGGSYSPLHF,TGCGCCAGCAGCTCCGGCGGGAGTTATTCACCCCTCCACTTT,.,TRBV5-1,TRBJ1-6,few,14
CSARRFPSMNEQFF,TGCAGTGCTAGGCGCTTCCCAAGTATGAATGAGCAGTTCTTC,.,TRBV20-1,TRBJ2-1,many,14
CASSTELAGPYNEQFF,TGCGCCAGCAGCACCGAACTAGCGGGGCCCTACAATGAGCAGTTCTTC,TRBD2,TRBV5-1,TRBJ2-1,many,16
CASSEVAGGSTEAFF,TGTGCCAGCAGTGAAGTGGCAGGGGGCTCAACTGAAGCTTTCTTT,TRBD1,TRBV2,TRBJ1-1,many,15
CASSQVQGATGELFF,TGTGCCAGCAGCCAAGTTCAGGGGGCAACCGGGGAGCTGTTTTTT,TRBD1,TRBV14,TRBJ2-2,.,15
CASSEGAVSGLNQPQHF,TGTGCCAGCAGTGAAGGTGCGGTCAGCGGCCTGAATCAGCCCCAGCATTTT,.,TRBV2,TRBJ1-5,many,17
CASSQDPGETSAFF,TGTGCCAGCAGCCAAGATCCGGGGGAGACATCAGCTTTCTTT,.,TRBV3-1,TRBJ1-1,many,14